The 16 T cell receptor beta chains given below trace back to one sample, sequenced in a study of response to subunit inactivated influenza vaccine. TCRdb re-analysed the RT-PCR reads in MiXCR, keeping a single row per CDR3 protein. The data contain approximately 530,000 distinct CDR3 sequences, 6.5% to 8% of them singletons. The starting material was PBMCs from blood, obtained roughly 24 months after vaccination. The receptor set was obtained from a man between 50 and 75 years old who received an inactivated influenza vaccine.

The CDR3 DNA is TGTGCCAGTAGTCAGCAGTGGGGATCTGGAAACACCATATATTTT. Amino acid sequence: CASSQQWGSGNTIYF. The chain joins TRBV19 to TRBJ1-3; D is unresolved. This CDR3 is 15 amino acids long. V lost 5 bases, J lost 1 base, and 12 bases lay in between. The V gene's germline CDR1 is LNHDA and CDR2 SQIVND (reference sequence).

This clonotype showed up just a few times. The chain employs TRBV4-1 and TRBJ2-7, with D possibly being TRBD1 (5 bases). V shed 4 bases and J shed 6 bases, with 13 bases lying between them. The length of the CDR3 is 13 residues. The germline V gene encodes CDR1 MGHRA and CDR2 YSYEKL. DNA of the CDR3: TGCGCCAGCAGCCCGAACCCAACAGGCGAGCAGTACTTC. This translates into CASSPNPTGEQYF.

V and J are TRBV29-1 and TRBJ2-1; D not resolved. V lost 4 bases to trimming and J lost 8 bases, with 9 bases between them. This CDR3 region has 11 residues. Germline CDR1 and CDR2: SQVTM and ANQGSEA. The CDR3 DNA sequence: TGCAGCGTTGCGAAAGTGGATGAGCAGTTCTTC. Translation: CSVAKVDEQFF.

This clonotype turned up a few times. The chain couples TRBV5-6 to TRBJ1-1; no reliable D call. The germline V and J ends were trimmed by 2 bases and 4 bases, with 6 bases remaining between them. Germline V gene data show CDR1 as SGHDT and CDR2 as YYEEEE. The length of the CDR3 is 12 residues. The CDR3 nucleotides are TGTGCCAGCAGCTTCTACGGCACTGAAGCTTTCTTT. Its protein product is CASSFYGTEAFF.

This clonotype was found many times. The gene calls are TRBV18 and TRBJ2-5, with a possible D match to TRBD1 (5 bases). This CDR3 region has 14 residues. V was pared by 3 bases and J by 5 bases, with 13 bases between. Germline CDR1 and CDR2: KGHSH and LQKENI. CDR3 sequence reads: CASSPPFRVETQYF. CDR3 in DNA: TGTGCCAGCTCACCTCCCTTCAGGGTGGAGACCCAGTACTTC. Combining the CDR3 with reference TRBV18 and TRBJ2-5 gives the whole variable domain NAGVMQNPRHLVRRRGQEARLRCSPMKGHSHVYWYRQLPEEGLKFMVYLQKENIIDESGMPKERFSAEFPKEGPSILRIQQVVRGDSAAYFCASSPPFRVETQYFGPGTRLLVL.

The chain recombines TRBV11-2 with TRBJ2-7; D is unresolved. Deletions cut 0 bases from V and 5 bases from J, with 11 bases between. Germline CDR1 reads SGHAT; CDR2 reads FQNNGV. This CDR3 comprises 14 residues. The CDR3, as DNA: TGTGCCAGCAGCTTAGATTGGACGGTCCACGAGCAGTACTTC. This translates into CASSLDWTVHEQYF.

The chain links TRBV3-1 to TRBJ1-1; D might be TRBD1 (6 bases). V was shortened by 5 bases and J by 1 base, with 14 bases between the two germline ends. CDR3 length: 15 amino acids. Germline CDR1 and CDR2: LGHDT and YNNKEL (reference sequence). Here the CDR3 reads CASSYGQRGNTEAFF. The DNA of the CDR3 is TGTGCCAGCAGCTACGGACAGCGAGGGAACACTGAAGCTTTCTTT.

J is TRBJ1-6 and V is TRBV5-1; D gene uncertain. Trimming pared 3 bases from V and 7 bases from J, leaving 14 bases between. Germline lookup yields CDR1 SGHRS and CDR2 YFSETQ. This CDR3 has 15 residues. CDR3: CASSYTDRSNSPLHF. The CDR3, as DNA: TGCGCCAGCAGCTACACCGACCGGTCAAATTCACCCCTCCACTTT.

V usage is TRBV28 and J usage is TRBJ1-5; D unclear. Germline lookup yields CDR1 MDHEN and CDR2 SYDVKM. The CDR3 has 15 amino acids. V lost 7 bases and J 0 bases, leaving 13 bases between the germline ends. CDR3 coding DNA: TGTGCCAGCACTCCCACAGTCCGTAGCAATCAGCCCCAGCATTTT. This codes for CASTPTVRSNQPQHF.

The table lists this clonotype with many counts. V gene TRBV5-1 combines with J gene TRBJ1-2, with D perhaps matching TRBD1 (5 bases). Germline CDR1 and CDR2: SGHRS and YFSETQ. The CDR3 consists of 14 residues. The V gene lost 4 bases and the J gene lost 8 bases, with 18 bases spanning the gap. The CDR3 is CASSTNLPGGGYTF. CDR3 in DNA: TGCGCCAGCAGCACCAACCTCCCGGGGGGAGGCTACACCTTC.

At least ten counts were recorded for this clonotype. The gene calls are TRBV18 and TRBJ2-7; TRBD1 aligns across 9 bases. The CDR3 has 15 amino acids. Per the germline V gene, CDR1 is KGHSH and CDR2 is LQKENI. V dropped 1 base and J dropped 0; count of bases not matched to a gene: 1. CDR3 residues: CASSPRDRASYEQYF. In DNA form, the CDR3 reads TGTGCCAGCTCACCACGGGACAGGGCCTCCTACGAGCAGTACTTC.

This clonotype was picked up a small number of times. V usage is TRBV30 and J usage is TRBJ1-2, with TRBD1 matching 8 bases. Unmatched junction bases numbered 4, after V lost 0 bases and J lost 4 bases. The CDR3 consists of 14 residues. The V gene's germline CDR1 is GTSNPN and CDR2 SVGIG (reference sequence). This chain's CDR3 is CAWSVTGGIYGYTF. The CDR3 bases are TGTGCCTGGAGTGTAACAGGGGGTATCTATGGCTACACCTTC.

The chain couples TRBV7-2 to TRBJ2-7, with 9 bases that match TRBD1. CDR3 length equals 15 residues. Unmatched junction bases numbered 7, after V lost 2 bases and J lost 5 bases. Germline CDR1 and CDR2: SGHTA and FQGNSA. The CDR3 sequence: CASSLRGQGGDEQYF. Written as DNA, the CDR3 is TGTGCCAGCAGCTTAAGGGGACAGGGAGGAGACGAGCAGTACTTC.

In its sample, this clonotype was seen many times. The chain combines TRBV10-3 with TRBJ2-1, with a tentative D call TRBD2 (6 bases). V was cut by 3 bases and J by 0 bases, with 12 bases left in between. This CDR3 has 16 amino acids. From germline, CDR1 is ENHRY and CDR2 SYGVKD. DNA of the CDR3: TGTGCCATCAGTGATCGGGGGATTCTCTCCTACAATGAGCAGTTCTTC. Its protein is CAISDRGILSYNEQFF.

The gene calls are TRBV7-9 and TRBJ2-7, with 8 bases that match TRBD2. There are 14 residues in the CDR3. Germline-derived CDR1 and CDR2 are SEHNR and FQNEAQ (reference sequence). Trimming at V came to 3 bases and at J to 6 bases, leaving 7 bases not matched to a gene. For the CDR3, the DNA is TGTGCCAGCAGCTTTAGCGGGACGGGGCGCGAGCAGTACTTC. It specifies CASSFSGTGREQYF.

The chain recombines TRBV7-9 with TRBJ2-2; weak D call: TRBD2 (5 bases). There are 15 residues in the CDR3. Trimming stripped 3 bases from V and 6 bases from J, with 14 bases between. Germline-derived CDR1 and CDR2 are SEHNR and FQNEAQ (reference sequence). The CDR3 DNA reads TGTGCCAGCAGCTTCCGGCGGGTCGGCGCCGGGGAGCTGTTTTTT. The encoded protein is CASSFRRVGAGELFF.